These 17 T cell receptor beta chains were all obtained from the same sample, sequenced in a study of blood T cell repertoires in COVID-19. TCRdb's copy holds only in-frame clones and misses some; the assay was immunoSEQ multiplex PCR. The top ten hold 16% of the sample, which has 100,000 to 150,000 clones, around 85% seen once. Sequences were obtained from peripheral blood. Source of these receptors: a woman between 50 and 59 years old with acute or convalescent COVID-19.

The genes are TRBV19 and TRBJ2-1, with 7 nucleotides matching TRBD1. From germline, CDR1 is LNHDA and CDR2 SQIVND (reference sequence). CDR3 length equals 14 residues. With V trimmed by 3 bases and J by 7 bases, 6 bases remained unmatched. The CDR3 DNA is TGTGCCAGTAGTATGAGGGACAGCCGTAATGAGCAGTTCTTC. This codes for CASSMRDSRNEQFF.

V is TRBV10-2 and J is TRBJ2-5, with a tentative D call TRBD2 (7 bases). The CDR3 contains 14 residues. Germline V gene sequence: CDR1 WSHSY, CDR2 SAAADI. V dropped 5 bases and J dropped 5 bases, with 15 bases sitting between them. CDR3 DNA: TGCGCCAGCAGTATAGGGGGGGCCGGGGAGACCCAGTACTTC. Translating gives CASSIGGAGETQYF.

The chain combines TRBV6-1 with TRBJ1-2; possible D gene TRBD1, 5 bases. V lost 2 bases, J lost 0 bases, and 16 bases lay in between. CDR3 size: 17 residues. Per germline, CDR1 MNHNS and CDR2 SASEGT. The CDR3 region is CASSEQWGDGANYGYTF. CDR3 DNA sequence: TGTGCCAGCAGTGAACAGTGGGGGGACGGAGCTAACTATGGCTACACCTTC.

The rearrangement links TRBV6-1 to TRBJ1-5; D gene ambiguous. The germline CDR1 and CDR2 sequences are MNHNS and SASEGT. This CDR3 comprises 16 residues. Trimming took 4 bases from V and 7 from J, leaving 20 bases between them. CDR3 protein: CASSVRADLRGQPQHF. CDR3 nucleotide sequence: TGTGCCAGCAGTGTTCGCGCGGATCTTCGAGGACAGCCCCAGCATTTT.

There are many counts of this clone. This chain connects TRBV12-5 to TRBJ2-2; D not resolved. The CDR3 spans 18 residues. Trimming took off 0 bases at V and 10 bases at J, with 24 bases between the two ends. Germline CDR1 LGHNT, CDR2 FRNRAP. CDR3 coding DNA: TGTGCTAGTGGTTTGGTTAAGGAGAGGAGAGCGAGGTTGGAGGAGCTGTTTTTT. Translating gives CASGLVKERRARLEELFF.

The genes are TRBV7-9 and TRBJ2-1, with 12 bases identical to TRBD2. V lost 4 bases, J lost 13 bases, and 11 bases stayed unmatched. The CDR3 length is 15 residues. Germline values: CDR1 SEHNR, CDR2 FQNEAQ (reference sequence). CDR3 sequence (DNA): TGTGCCAGCAGCTCAACTAGCGGGGGGCTTCTTCTCCAGTTCTTC. It translates to CASSSTSGGLLLQFF.

The chain is built from TRBV2 and TRBJ1-1; D uncertain. The CDR3 covers 12 residues. In germline, CDR1 is SNHLY, CDR2 FYNNEI. V was shortened by 6 bases and J by 1 base, with 6 bases between the two germline ends. The CDR3 sequence: CASRRANTEAFF. For the CDR3, the DNA is TGTGCCAGCAGGCGGGCGAACACTGAAGCTTTCTTT.

The rearrangement links TRBV11-2 to TRBJ2-1, with 10 bases matching TRBD1. V shed 2 bases, J shed 7 bases, and the junction held 8 bases outside the gene matches. The germline gives CDR1 SGHAT, CDR2 FQNNGV. The CDR3 totals 16 residues. The CDR3: CASSLRRTGGWNEQFF. The DNA for the CDR3 is TGTGCCAGCAGCTTAAGGAGGACAGGGGGTTGGAATGAGCAGTTCTTC.

This clone was seen a handful of times. This chain joins TRBV5-1 and TRBJ1-2; D ambiguous. The CDR3 covers 12 residues. CDR1 is SGHRS and CDR2 is YFSETQ in the germline V gene. V was trimmed by 0 bases and J by 4 bases, leaving 4 bases between them. CDR3: CASSLDSYGYTF. As DNA, the CDR3 is TGCGCCAGCAGCTTGGACAGCTATGGCTACACCTTC.

This chain connects TRBV19 to TRBJ1-4, with 9 bases fitting TRBD1. Per germline, CDR1 LNHDA and CDR2 SQIVND (reference sequence). The CDR3 has 15 residues. The V segment lost 5 bases and the J segment 6 bases; nucleotides outside the gene matches: 7. CDR3 region: CASSPTGGRDEKLFF. DNA of the CDR3: TGTGCCAGTAGTCCAACAGGGGGCAGAGATGAAAAACTGTTTTTT.

This clone was picked up one time. The chain carries TRBV6-2 or TRBV6-3 and TRBJ1-1; no clear D gene. The CDR3 consists of 13 residues. The germline gives CDR1 MNHEY, CDR2 SVGEGT. Trimming pared 4 bases from V and 1 base from J, leaving 7 bases between. The CDR3 sequence: CASSSRGNTEAFF. The CDR3 nucleotides are TGTGCCAGCAGTTCCCGGGGGAACACTGAAGCTTTCTTT.

The J gene is TRBJ2-6, the V gene TRBV7-9; 11 bases match TRBD1. Trimming cost V 5 bases and J 4 bases; bases outside gene matches: 10. The CDR3 consists of 18 residues. The V gene's germline CDR1 is SEHNR and CDR2 FQNEAQ (reference sequence). CDR3 coding DNA: TGTGCCAGCAGCACCCGAGGACAGGGGGCTTCAGGGGCCAACGTCCTGACTTTC. Translating gives CASSTRGQGASGANVLTF.

This sequence joins TRBV7-8 and TRBJ2-3; D not resolved. This CDR3 spans 15 amino acids. The V and J ends lost 1 base and 2 bases respectively, with 10 bases between them. CDR1 and CDR2 from the germline V gene are SGHVS and FQNEAQ. CDR3 residues: CASSLDSRSTDTQYF. CDR3 nucleotide sequence: TGTGCCAGCAGCTTAGACAGCCGATCCACAGATACGCAGTATTTT.

This chain uses TRBV27 with TRBJ2-1, with a tentative D call TRBD2 (7 bases). Germline loops: CDR1 MNHEY, CDR2 SMNVEV (reference sequence). There are 15 residues in the CDR3. Between the trimmed V and J ends, which lost 6 bases and 7 bases, there was a span of 19 bases. The CDR3 here is CASRKLGGPGNEQFF. CDR3 DNA: TGTGCCAGCAGGAAACTGGGGGGGCCTGGGAATGAGCAGTTCTTC.

The chain is built from TRBV5-1 and TRBJ1-1; 8 bases fit TRBD1. J lost 7 bases, V lost 4 bases, and 6 bases had no gene match. CDR1 is SGHRS, CDR2 YFSETQ, per germline. The CDR3 runs to 13 residues. The CDR3 sequence: CASSLDREIEAFF. DNA of the CDR3: TGCGCCAGCAGCCTGGACAGGGAGATTGAAGCTTTCTTT.

The chain carries TRBV7-9 and TRBJ2-2; 7 bases fit TRBD1. The CDR3 length is 15 residues. V gave up 2 bases and J gave up 0 bases; unmatched junction bases: 0. The V gene's germline CDR1 is SEHNR and CDR2 FQNEAQ (reference sequence). The CDR3 spells CASSLTGANTGELFF. CDR3 DNA: TGTGCCAGCAGCTTAACAGGGGCGAACACCGGGGAGCTGTTTTTT.

This clone was seen a handful of times. V usage is TRBV9 and J usage is TRBJ2-3; D is uncertain. CDR3 length equals 13 residues. V lost 4 bases to trimming and J lost 1 base, with 7 bases between them. From germline, CDR1 is SGDLS and CDR2 YYNGEE. CDR3 DNA: TGTGCCAGCAGCCCCCAGGGCACAGATACGCAGTATTTT. Its protein product is CASSPQGTDTQYF.